These 22 T cell receptor beta chains came from one sample sequenced in a study of T cell responses to AZD1222 COVID-19 vaccine. TCRdb keeps only in-frame clones here, not all; method: immunoSEQ multiplex PCR. The sample contains 95,000 to 150,000 clones, approximately 90% of which appear only once. The sequences come from peripheral blood, collected 28 days after the second AZD1222 dose. The receptors come from an adult who received the AZD1222 COVID-19 vaccine.

This clone was detected only once. This chain uses TRBV5-6 with TRBJ2-5; 8 bases map to TRBD2. The junction had 10 bases not matched to a gene; V was cut back by 4 bases and J by 2 bases. CDR3 length: 16 residues. Germline V gene lookup returns CDR1 SGHDT and CDR2 YYEEEE. In nucleotides, the CDR3 is TGTGCCAGCAGCGTTACTCCGGCGGGGGGTCAAGAGACCCAGTACTTC. Encoded protein: CASSVTPAGGQETQYF.

CDR3 in amino acids: CASSPGQQSNQPQHF. The CDR3, as DNA: TGTGCCAGCAGCCCGGGACAGCAGTCCAATCAGCCCCAGCATTTT. The chain links TRBV2 to TRBJ1-5, with 7 bases lining up with TRBD1. The CDR3 runs to 15 residues. V was clipped by 6 bases and J by 3 bases; unmatched bases: 8. Germline CDR1 is SNHLY and CDR2 is FYNNEI.

V usage is TRBV18 and J usage is TRBJ1-1; TRBD1 might be the D (6 bases). The V gene lost 3 bases and the J gene lost 0 bases, with 11 bases spanning the gap. The V gene's germline CDR1 is KGHSH and CDR2 LQKENI. The CDR3 is 15 amino acids. CDR3 nucleotides: TGTGCCAGCTCACCTTTTGGACAGATGAACACTGAAGCTTTCTTT. This sequence encodes CASSPFGQMNTEAFF.

V and J are TRBV28 and TRBJ2-1; TRBD2 aligns across 8 bases. Germline CDR1 is MDHEN and CDR2 is SYDVKM. The CDR3 length is 16 residues. Germline trimming cut 2 bases from V and 4 bases from J; bases unmatched to any gene: 7. The CDR3 coding sequence is TGTGCCAGCAGTTTACGTTTAGCGGGACTTTACAATGAGCAGTTCTTC. Its translation is CASSLRLAGLYNEQFF.

The count of this clone is one. The chain has TRBV4-1 and TRBJ1-3, with D possibly being TRBD1 (6 bases). Germline CDR1 and CDR2: MGHRA and YSYEKL. The germline V and J ends were trimmed by 2 bases and 4 bases, with 12 bases remaining between them. The CDR3 is 15 residues long. The CDR3 here is CASSQSQGTGNTIYF. CDR3 DNA sequence: TGCGCCAGCAGCCAATCCCAGGGGACAGGAAACACCATATATTTT.

The chain links TRBV4-3 to TRBJ2-1; D perhaps matches TRBD2 (6 bases). Trimming shortened V by 0 bases and J by 5 bases, and 11 bases separated the two germline ends. CDR1 and CDR2 (germline): LGHNA, YSLEER. This CDR3 is built from 15 residues. CDR3 bases: TGCGCCAGCAGCCAAGATTCGGGGGAGGACAATGAGCAGTTCTTC. It is translated as CASSQDSGEDNEQFF.

The chain is built from TRBV14 and TRBJ2-7; D call uncertain. Germline V gene lookup returns CDR1 SGHDN and CDR2 FVKESK. This CDR3 is built from 15 residues. Trimming removed 0 bases at V and 2 bases at J, with 11 bases between. The CDR3 spells CASSQDLGVAYEQYF. CDR3 in DNA: TGTGCCAGCAGCCAAGATTTAGGTGTTGCCTACGAGCAGTACTTC. The full variable domain, completed using reference TRBV14 and TRBJ2-7, is EAGVTQFPSHSVIEKGQTVTLRCDPISGHDNLYWYRRVMGKEIKFLLHFVKESKQDESGMPNNRFLAERTGGTYSTLKVQPAELEDSGVYFCASSQDLGVAYEQYFGPGTRLTVT.

This clone was observed a single time. V gene TRBV11-2 combines with J gene TRBJ1-1; D gene unclear. Germline V gene lookup returns CDR1 SGHAT and CDR2 FQNNGV. Trimming shortened V by 1 base and J by 3 bases, and 15 bases separated the two germline ends. The CDR3 is 16 residues long. The CDR3 here is CASSLGAGAGDTEAFF. The CDR3 DNA follows: TGTGCCAGCAGCTTAGGGGCAGGTGCCGGGGACACTGAAGCTTTCTTT.

J is TRBJ1-3 and V is TRBV5-5; D is ambiguous. The CDR3 runs 15 residues. The germline V gene encodes CDR1 SGHKS and CDR2 YYEKEE (reference sequence). V gave up 4 bases and J gave up 0 bases, with 11 bases separating them. CDR3 bases: TGTGCCAGCAGCGCCGACGGTCTCTCTGGAAACACCATATATTTT. This translates into CASSADGLSGNTIYF. The whole variable domain, filled in from reference TRBV5-5 and TRBJ1-3, reads DAGVTQSPTHLIKTRGQQVTLRCSPISGHKSVSWYQQVLGQGPQFIFQYYEKEERGRGNFPDRFSARQFPNYSSELNVNALLLGDSALYLCASSADGLSGNTIYFGEGSWLTVV.

This chain connects TRBV5-1 to TRBJ1-6; 9 positions match TRBD1. J lost 6 bases, V lost 5 bases, and 9 bases had no gene match. Germline CDR1 reads SGHRS; CDR2 reads YFSETQ. CDR3 length: 16 residues. The CDR3 is CASRSRDRALNSPLHF. In nucleotides, the CDR3 is TGCGCCAGCAGGTCCCGGGACAGGGCCCTTAATTCACCCCTCCACTTT.

The chain recombines TRBV5-5 with TRBJ1-6, with a tentative D call TRBD1 (5 bases). V shed 4 bases and J shed 6 bases, with 14 bases lying between them. This CDR3 region has 15 residues. Germline loops: CDR1 SGHKS, CDR2 YYEKEE (reference sequence). CDR3 in amino acids: CASSGTGTFNSPLHF. In nucleotides, the CDR3 is TGTGCCAGCAGCGGGACCGGGACTTTTAATTCACCCCTCCACTTT.

The rearrangement uses TRBV5-1 and TRBJ1-2, with D tentatively TRBD1 (5 bases). Germline V gives CDR1 SGHRS, CDR2 YFSETQ. V lost 2 bases, J lost 4 bases, and 9 bases lay in between. The CDR3 totals 13 residues. CDR3 protein: CASSFGASYGYTF. Written as DNA, the CDR3 is TGCGCCAGCAGCTTCGGGGCGAGCTATGGCTACACCTTC.

This clone was detected once. The V gene is TRBV29-1, the J gene TRBJ1-2; 7 nucleotides agree with TRBD1. This CDR3 spans 14 amino acids. With 7 bases clipped from V and 3 bases from J, the junction kept 11 bases outside the gene matches. Germline V gene lookup returns CDR1 SQVTM and CDR2 ANQGSEA. The CDR3 DNA reads as TGCAGCGCCCGAGAGGGGGCCGGGGACTATGGCTACACCTTC. Its protein is CSAREGAGDYGYTF.

The J gene is TRBJ1-2, the V gene TRBV6-5; the D gene is possibly TRBD1 (5 bases). Looked up from germline, CDR1 is MNHEY and CDR2 is SVGAGI. The length of the CDR3 is 12 residues. Trimming shortened V by 7 bases and J by 5 bases, and 11 bases separated the two germline ends. CDR3 DNA sequence: TGTGCCAGCACCGCAGGGACTTATGGCTACACCTTC. Translation gives CASTAGTYGYTF.

This clone occurred once. The V gene is TRBV30, the J gene TRBJ1-4; the D gene is possibly TRBD1 (5 bases). V gave up 5 bases and J gave up 4 bases, with 11 bases separating them. The CDR3 is 13 residues long. Per the germline V gene, CDR1 is GTSNPN and CDR2 is SVGIG (reference sequence). The DNA for the CDR3 is TGTGCCTGGGAGGGAGGGGTTAATGAAAAACTGTTTTTT. Its translation is CAWEGGVNEKLFF.

The chain joins TRBV10-3 to TRBJ2-1, with D tentatively TRBD2 (6 bases). The CDR3 extends over 15 amino acids. Deletions cut 2 bases from V and 0 bases from J, with 8 bases between. Germline V CDR1 and CDR2: ENHRY, SYGVKD. This CDR3 reads CAISEQAGSYNEQFF. The CDR3 DNA reads as TGTGCCATCAGTGAGCAAGCGGGCTCCTACAATGAGCAGTTCTTC.

The chain carries TRBV9 and TRBJ1-1, with a weak D call TRBD1 (6 bases). Per germline, CDR1 SGDLS and CDR2 YYNGEE. V lost 4 bases to trimming and J lost 1 base, with 11 bases between them. This CDR3 is 14 amino acids long. The CDR3 here is CASSPGARNTEAFF. The CDR3 DNA reads TGTGCCAGCAGCCCAGGGGCGCGGAACACTGAAGCTTTCTTT. The full variable domain, completed using reference TRBV9 and TRBJ1-1, is DSGVTQTPKHLITATGQRVTLRCSPRSGDLSVYWYQQSLDQGLQFLIQYYNGEERAKGNILERFSAQQFPDLHSELNLSSLELGDSALYFCASSPGARNTEAFFGQGTRLTVV.

As regards this clone: One end of the junction is discordant with germline, which a read error may explain. The rearrangement uses TRBV19 and TRBJ1-1; D not certain. The CDR3 covers 14 residues. CDR1 is LNHDA, CDR2 SQIVND, per germline (reference sequence). CDR3 loop: CASSIERADTEAFF. The CDR3 DNA follows: TGTGCCAGTAGTATAGAAAGGGCAGACACCGAAGCTTTCTTT.

The rearrangement uses TRBV28 and TRBJ1-2; D is uncertain. The V end lost 8 bases, the J end lost 5 bases, and 21 bases lay between the germline ends. Germline V gene lookup returns CDR1 MDHEN and CDR2 SYDVKM. This CDR3 has 15 residues. DNA of the CDR3: TGTGCCAGCTCCCCGGAAACAGACGTCCTATATGGCTACACCTTC. It is translated as CASSPETDVLYGYTF.

This chain connects TRBV7-2 to TRBJ1-5; D uncertain. The CDR3 is 14 amino acids. Germline loops: CDR1 SGHTA, CDR2 FQGNSA. With 5 bases removed from V and 0 bases from J, the gap between germline ends came to 8 bases. The DNA for the CDR3 is TGTGCCAGCAGCCCGTCCTATAGCAATCAGCCCCAGCATTTT. This translates into CASSPSYSNQPQHF.

V usage is TRBV19 and J usage is TRBJ1-4; D uncertain. V lost 5 bases and J 2 bases, leaving 12 bases between the germline ends. Germline V gives CDR1 LNHDA, CDR2 SQIVND (reference sequence). The CDR3 sequence is 15 residues long. This CDR3 reads CASSGLGWTNEKLFF. CDR3 nucleotide sequence: TGTGCCAGTAGTGGCCTTGGTTGGACTAATGAAAAACTGTTTTTT.

The table lists this clone with a few counts. The chain uses TRBV28 and TRBJ2-2, with D possibly being TRBD2 (5 bases). V was trimmed by 3 bases and J by 9 bases, leaving 26 bases between them. This CDR3 is built from 18 residues. CDR1 MDHEN and CDR2 SYDVKM come from the germline V gene. CDR3 DNA sequence: TGTGCCAGCAGTTTTCCTACGGTGGCCCCGGAGAGGGAGAGGGAGCTGTTTTTT. Its protein is CASSFPTVAPERERELFF.